This TCR beta chain was obtained from a study of cytomegalovirus exposure and HLA in healthy donors. Study context: The Caucasian-associated ancestry cluster contained roughly four fifths of the 398 genotyped donors. The study's findings and limits: Three CMV-associated chains were confirmed in vitro to be specific for CMV antigens. Apart from CMV serostatus, no immune exposure information was available. Earlier analysis looked at TCR beta V segments, and most were productive about 90% or about 30% of the time.

Vbeta (60) and Jbeta (13) primers were used in the PCR. Profiling relied on immunoSEQ multiplex PCR, and the TCRdb table lists in-frame clones only, not all of them. The sample lists about 98,000 clones, around 77% occurring once. In regard to this clone: Its matching antigen is unknown.

V was cut by 3 bases and J by 7 bases, with 12 bases left in between. The germline gives CDR1 MDHEN, CDR2 SYDVKM. The CDR3 sequence is 14 residues long. This TCR derives from a male donor in good health and CMV-seropositive. Source material: PBMCs. The chain recombines TRBV28 with TRBJ1-4, with D possibly being TRBD1 (6 bases). The CDR3 nucleotides are TGTGCCAGCAGTTTCTTGGGGGCGCCTGAAAAACTGTTTTTT. Protein: CASSFLGAPEKLFF.